The next 2 T cell receptor beta chains were all read from a single sample in a study of beta chain features in type 1 diabetes. Findings of the study overall: Moderate but significant shortening of TCRB CDR3s was recorded in all four CD4+ subsets from Type 1 diabetes patients.

These receptors' targets are unknown. Expressed TCRB transcripts were sequenced because the entire RNA isolate underwent reverse transcription. The repertoire was sequenced with immunoSEQ multiplex PCR; TCRdb's copy has only in-frame clones and lacks some. The table records under 300,000 clones, approximately 20% of them present only once. Sequencing input: naive CD4+ T cells from blood. Receptors originate from a woman between 35 and 50 years old with type 1 diabetes.

This clone was seen more than once but under ten times. The chain uses TRBV10-3 and TRBJ1-1, with D hard to call. This CDR3 has 14 residues. Germline CDR1 reads ENHRY; CDR2 reads SYGVKD. V was pared by 3 bases and J by 1 base, with 9 bases between. The CDR3 loop is CAISDPVRNTEAFF. The CDR3 DNA sequence: TGTGCCATCAGTGACCCGGTGAGGAACACTGAAGCTTTCTTT.

Only a few counts were recorded for this clone. This chain uses TRBV29-1 with TRBJ2-4, with 8 positions matching TRBD2. The CDR3 has 14 residues. Germline lookup yields CDR1 SQVTM and CDR2 ANQGSEA. With 3 bases clipped from V and 5 bases from J, the junction kept 6 bases outside the gene matches. As DNA, the CDR3 is TGCAGCGTTGATACGGGACTAGGAGAAAACATTCAGTACTTC. Translated, it gives CSVDTGLGENIQYF.